The TCR beta chain described here comes from a study of regulatory and conventional T cells in RAG deficiency. Profiling relied on immunoSEQ multiplex PCR, and the TCRdb table lists in-frame clones only, not all of them. The table records about 7,800 clones, about 84% of them present only once. The V and J ends lost 2 bases and 2 bases respectively, with 10 bases between them. CDR1 is SGDLS, CDR2 YYNGEE, per germline. This CDR3 spans 15 amino acids. This sample also belongs to another study, concerning regulatory T cells. That source reports: Amplification used 52 TRBV primers and 13 TRBJ primers.

The sequencing sample was made of CD8+ T cells sorted from blood. This TCR was recovered from a human donor in good health. The chain uses TRBV9 and TRBJ2-2; D is possibly TRBD1 (5 bases). The CDR3 DNA follows: TGTGCCAGCAGCGTCTTTCAGGGTAACACCGGGGAGCTGTTTTTT. Its protein is CASSVFQGNTGELFF.